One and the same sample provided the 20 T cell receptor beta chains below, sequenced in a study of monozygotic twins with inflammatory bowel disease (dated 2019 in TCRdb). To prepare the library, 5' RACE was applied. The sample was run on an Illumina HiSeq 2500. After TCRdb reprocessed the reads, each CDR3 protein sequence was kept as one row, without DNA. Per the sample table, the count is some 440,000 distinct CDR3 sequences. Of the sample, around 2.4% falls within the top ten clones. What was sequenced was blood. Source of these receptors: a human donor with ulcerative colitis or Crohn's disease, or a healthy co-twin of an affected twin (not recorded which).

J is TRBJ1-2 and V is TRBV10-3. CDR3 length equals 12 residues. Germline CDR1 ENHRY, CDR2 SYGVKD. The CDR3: CAISDSHYGYTF.

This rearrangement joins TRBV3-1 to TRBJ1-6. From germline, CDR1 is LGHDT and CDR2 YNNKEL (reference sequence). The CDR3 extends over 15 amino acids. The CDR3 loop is CASSQDLRPLISLHF. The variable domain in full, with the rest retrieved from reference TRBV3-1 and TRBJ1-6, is DTAVSQTPKYLVTQMGNDKSIKCEQNLGHDTMYWYKQDSKKFLKIMFSYNNKELIINETVPNRFSPKSPDKAHLNLHINSLELGDSAVYFCASSQDLRPLISLHFGNGTRLTVT.

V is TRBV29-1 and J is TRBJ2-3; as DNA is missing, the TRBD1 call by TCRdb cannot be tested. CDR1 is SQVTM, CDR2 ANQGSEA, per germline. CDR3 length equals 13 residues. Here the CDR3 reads CSVTRDPTDTQYF.

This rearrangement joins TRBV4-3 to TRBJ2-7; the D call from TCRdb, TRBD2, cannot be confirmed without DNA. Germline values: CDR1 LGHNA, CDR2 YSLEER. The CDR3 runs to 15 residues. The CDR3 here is CASSQETSGLYEQYF.

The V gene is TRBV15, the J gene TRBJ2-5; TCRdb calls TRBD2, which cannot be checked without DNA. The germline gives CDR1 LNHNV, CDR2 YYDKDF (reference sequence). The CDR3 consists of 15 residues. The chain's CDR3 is CATSREASVLETQYF.

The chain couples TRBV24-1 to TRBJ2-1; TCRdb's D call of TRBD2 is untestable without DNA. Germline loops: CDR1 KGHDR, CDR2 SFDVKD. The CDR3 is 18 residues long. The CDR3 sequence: CATSTTSGRTNYINEQFF.

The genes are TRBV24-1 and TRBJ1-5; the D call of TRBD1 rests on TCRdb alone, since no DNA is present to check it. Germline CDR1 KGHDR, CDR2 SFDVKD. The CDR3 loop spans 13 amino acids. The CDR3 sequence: CATSDQPQGTQHF.

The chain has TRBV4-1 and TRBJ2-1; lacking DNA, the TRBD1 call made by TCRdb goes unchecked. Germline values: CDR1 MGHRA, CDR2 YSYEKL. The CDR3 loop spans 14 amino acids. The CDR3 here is CASSPGATYNEQFF.

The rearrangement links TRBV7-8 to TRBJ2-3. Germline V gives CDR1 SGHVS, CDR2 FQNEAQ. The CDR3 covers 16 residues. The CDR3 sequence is CASSSSRGASTDTQYF.

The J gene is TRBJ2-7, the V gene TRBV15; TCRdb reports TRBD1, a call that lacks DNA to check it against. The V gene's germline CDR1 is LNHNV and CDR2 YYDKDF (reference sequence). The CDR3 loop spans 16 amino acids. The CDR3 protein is CATSRGQGTGVYEQYF.

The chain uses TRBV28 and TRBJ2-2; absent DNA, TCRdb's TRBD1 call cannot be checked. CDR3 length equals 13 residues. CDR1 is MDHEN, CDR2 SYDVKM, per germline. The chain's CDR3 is CASKGQITGELFF.

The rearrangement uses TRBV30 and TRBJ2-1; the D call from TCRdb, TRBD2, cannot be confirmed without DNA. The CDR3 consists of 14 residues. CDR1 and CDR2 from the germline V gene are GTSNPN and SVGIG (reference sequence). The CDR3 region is CAWISGGSYNEQFF. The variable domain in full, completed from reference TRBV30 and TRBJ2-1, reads SQTIHQWPATLVQPVGSPLSLECTVEGTSNPNLYWYRQAAGRGLQLLFYSVGIGQISSEVPQNLSASRPQDRQFILSSKKLLLSDSGFYLCAWISGGSYNEQFFGPGTRLTVL.

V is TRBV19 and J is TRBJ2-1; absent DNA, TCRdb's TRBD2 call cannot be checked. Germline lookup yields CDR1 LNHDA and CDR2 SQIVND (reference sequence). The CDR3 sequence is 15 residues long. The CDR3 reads CASSIEGLAGVQKFF.

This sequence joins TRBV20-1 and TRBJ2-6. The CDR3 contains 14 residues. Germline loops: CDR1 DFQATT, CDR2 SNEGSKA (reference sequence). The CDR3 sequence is CSAYKSSGANVLTF.

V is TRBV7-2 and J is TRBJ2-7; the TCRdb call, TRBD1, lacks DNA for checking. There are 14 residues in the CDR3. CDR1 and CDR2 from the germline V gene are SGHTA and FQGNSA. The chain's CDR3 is CASSPSGQTYEQYF.

The CDR3 is CASSQGRIYGYTF. The chain combines TRBV3-1 with TRBJ1-2. Germline V gene sequence: CDR1 LGHDT, CDR2 YNNKEL (reference sequence). CDR3 size: 13 residues.

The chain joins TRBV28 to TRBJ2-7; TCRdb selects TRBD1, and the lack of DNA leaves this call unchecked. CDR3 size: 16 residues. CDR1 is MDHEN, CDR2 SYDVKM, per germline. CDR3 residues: CASSPTGTLSSYEQYF.

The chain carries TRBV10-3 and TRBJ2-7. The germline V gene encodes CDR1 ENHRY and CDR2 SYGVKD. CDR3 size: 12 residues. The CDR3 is CATRPNSYEQYF.

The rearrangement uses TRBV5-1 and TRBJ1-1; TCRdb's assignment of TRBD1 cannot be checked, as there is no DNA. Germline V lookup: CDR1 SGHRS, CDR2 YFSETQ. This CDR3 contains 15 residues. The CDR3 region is CASSSPGAVNTEAFF.

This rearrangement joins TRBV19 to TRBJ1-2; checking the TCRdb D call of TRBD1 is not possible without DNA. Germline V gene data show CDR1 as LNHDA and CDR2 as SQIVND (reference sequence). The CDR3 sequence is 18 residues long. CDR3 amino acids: CASSIDLWGAGEAYGYTF.